The text below deals with one TCR beta chain. No antigen is known for it. Germline V CDR1 and CDR2: LGHNA, YNFKEQ. The length of the CDR3 is 15 residues. The V segment lost 0 bases and the J segment 13 bases; nucleotides outside the gene matches: 11. These data come from a study of cytomegalovirus exposure and HLA in healthy donors. Study results and limitations: The majority of TCR sequences were rare, yet some public TCRs appeared in many donors. Accounts indicate the classifier identified cytomegalovirus status with strong specificity and sensitivity. A missense variant in DCLRE1C was later tied to TCR beta V- and J-gene trimming.

Primers for the PCR totalled 60 Vbeta and 13 Jbeta. Method: immunoSEQ multiplex PCR; TCRdb's copy keeps in-frame clones and lacks some. The sample carries about 130,000 clones, approximately 85% recorded once. The V gene is TRBV4-2, the J gene TRBJ2-1; 8 bases map to TRBD2. Sequenced sample: PBMCs. This receptor was identified in a woman younger than 45 in good health and CMV-seropositive. The CDR3 bases are TGTGCCAGCAGCCAAGATCAAGCCACGGGGGGGCGACAGTTCTTC. As protein: CASSQDQATGGRQFF.